This T cell receptor beta chain appears in the sequencing data of a study of brain metastases from non-small cell lung cancer. Study conclusions and caveats: Compared with their matched primary tumors, 60% to 65% of brain metastases showed expanded T-cell clones. Compared with primary tumors, brain metastases showed less T-cell infiltration. Paired brain metastases and primary tumors largely shared TCR repertoires.

This clone appeared a few times. Its antigen is undetermined. The identical CDR3 is also encoded by other nucleotide sequences in the sample. The repertoire was sequenced with immunoSEQ multiplex PCR; TCRdb's copy has only in-frame clones and lacks some. Found here are around 1,800 clones, over 80% of them singletons; the top ten hold approximately 5%. The origin of this receptor is a donor at least 40 years old with non-small cell lung cancer. Sample: primary lung tumor tissue.

The CDR3 DNA is TGTGCCAGCAGTTCCGACGAGACACAGGGGGGGACCCAAGAGACCCAGTACTTC. Translated: CASSSDETQGGTQETQYF. The chain recombines TRBV28 with TRBJ2-5, with a tentative D call TRBD1 (8 bases). V lost 4 bases and J lost 1, with 22 bases in between. Germline V CDR1 and CDR2: MDHEN, SYDVKM. The CDR3 extends over 18 amino acids.